Below, 18 T cell receptor beta chains from the same sample are listed, as sequenced in a study of cytotoxic CD8 clonotypes in ibrutinib-treated CLL. Here immunoSEQ multiplex PCR was the method, and the copy in TCRdb shows in-frame clones only, minus some. The sample has 110,000 to 150,000 clones, roughly 76% seen once. Material: PBMCs, obtained after 24 months of ibrutinib treatment. All receptors come from a human donor with chronic lymphocytic leukemia.

This clone was seen a handful of times. This chain joins TRBV27 and TRBJ2-3; D ambiguous. The V gene's germline CDR1 is MNHEY and CDR2 SMNVEV (reference sequence). The CDR3 is 13 amino acids. V lost 1 base, J lost 2 bases, and 4 bases lay in between. CDR3 DNA: TGTGCCAGCAGTTTATTTCCCACAGATACGCAGTATTTT. Amino acids: CASSLFPTDTQYF.

The chain combines TRBV4-3 with TRBJ1-2; D may be TRBD1 (6 bases). The ends were cut back, 1 base at V and 8 bases at J, with 20 bases in the middle. The germline gives CDR1 LGHNA, CDR2 YSLEER. The CDR3 length is 16 residues. The CDR3 coding sequence is TGCGCCAGCAGCCAAGGAGGTGGGGGCCCGGCGTTCGGCTACACCTTC. It encodes CASSQGGGGPAFGYTF.

This clone was seen only once. The genes are TRBV19 and TRBJ2-6, with a possible D match to TRBD2 (6 bases). This CDR3 is 14 amino acids long. The germline V gene encodes CDR1 LNHDA and CDR2 SQIVND (reference sequence). The V and J ends lost 4 bases and 3 bases respectively, with 7 bases between them. The CDR3 DNA reads TGTGCCAGTAGTAGGGGGGATGGGGCCAACGTCCTGACTTTC. Translated, it gives CASSRGDGANVLTF.

V usage is TRBV10-3 and J usage is TRBJ2-3; maybe TRBD2 (5 bases). Germline values: CDR1 ENHRY, CDR2 SYGVKD. The V end lost 10 bases, the J end lost 6 bases, and 20 bases lay between the germline ends. The CDR3 has 14 amino acids. CDR3 amino acids: CATSRRASVDTQYF. The CDR3 DNA is TGTGCCACCAGCCGGCGGGCCTCGGTGGATACGCAGTATTTT.

With regard to this clone: The germline gene is not matched at one end of the junction; a read error may be the cause. This chain joins TRBV6-6 and TRBJ2-7; a weak D match, TRBD2 (6 bases). Looked up from germline, CDR1 is MNHNY and CDR2 is SVGAGI (reference sequence). The CDR3 covers 14 residues. CDR3 amino acids: CASTNPGTVEGGSF. CDR3 DNA sequence: TGTGCCAGCACCAATCCCGGGACGGTGGAAGGAGGGAGCTTC.

DNA for the CDR3: TGTGCCTGGAGCGGGCCCCTTGGGGAGACCCAGTACTTC. This codes for CAWSGPLGETQYF. This sequence joins TRBV30 and TRBJ2-5; D is ambiguous. With 3 bases removed from V and 5 bases from J, the gap between germline ends came to 13 bases. The CDR3 is made up of 13 amino acids. Germline loops: CDR1 GTSNPN, CDR2 SVGIG (reference sequence).

The CDR3 DNA reads TGTGCCAGCAGCCGGGGACTAGCGGGGGGCCCCTACAATGAGCAGTTCTTC. Residues: CASSRGLAGGPYNEQFF. This chain joins TRBV5-4 and TRBJ2-1; TRBD2 aligns across 15 bases. V was pared by 4 bases and J by 2 bases, with 4 bases of the junction left unmatched. Germline CDR1 and CDR2: SGHNT and YYREEE (reference sequence). The CDR3 has 17 residues.

V is TRBV13 and J is TRBJ2-7; D remains unclear. This CDR3 has 15 amino acids. The V end lost 2 bases, the J end lost 0 bases, and 11 bases lay between the germline ends. Germline V gene sequence: CDR1 PRHDT, CDR2 FYEKMQ (reference sequence). The CDR3 reads CASSLTWVPSYEQYF. CDR3 nucleotide sequence: TGTGCCAGCAGCTTAACTTGGGTTCCCTCCTACGAGCAGTACTTC.

The V gene is TRBV6-6, the J gene TRBJ1-5; D call uncertain. This CDR3 spans 14 amino acids. V shed 6 bases and J shed 3 bases, with 12 bases lying between them. The germline V gene has CDR1 MNHNY and CDR2 SVGAGI (reference sequence). CDR3 amino acids: CASRAGEYNQPQHF. Here the CDR3 DNA reads TGTGCCAGCAGGGCCGGTGAGTACAATCAGCCCCAGCATTTT.

This clone was counted many times. The J gene is TRBJ1-1, the V gene TRBV28, with a weak D call TRBD1 (5 bases). V gave up 3 bases and J gave up 1 base, with 12 bases separating them. The length of the CDR3 is 15 residues. Germline V gene lookup returns CDR1 MDHEN and CDR2 SYDVKM. The CDR3 loop reads CASSLGLLGNTEAFF. CDR3 DNA sequence: TGTGCCAGCAGTTTGGGGCTTTTGGGGAACACTGAAGCTTTCTTT.

This clone was counted between two and nine times. V gene TRBV27 combines with J gene TRBJ2-1; 9 nucleotides line up with TRBD1. V lost 3 bases, J lost 7 bases, and 7 bases stayed unmatched. Germline values: CDR1 MNHEY, CDR2 SMNVEV (reference sequence). The CDR3 has 15 amino acids. CDR3 nucleotides: TGTGCCAGCAGTTTGGCTGGGACAGGGCGTAATGAGCAGTTCTTC. This encodes CASSLAGTGRNEQFF.

The gene calls are TRBV18 and TRBJ2-7; D remains ambiguous. Germline loops: CDR1 KGHSH, CDR2 LQKENI. V was cut by 1 base and J by 3 bases, with 7 bases left in between. This CDR3 region has 13 residues. The CDR3 bases are TGTGCCAGCTCACCACGGGCAGACTACGAGCAGTACTTC. It specifies CASSPRADYEQYF.

The V and J genes are TRBV6-5 and TRBJ2-6; D is ambiguous. The CDR3 spans 15 residues. V gave up 6 bases and J gave up 0 bases, with 9 bases separating them. Germline V gives CDR1 MNHEY, CDR2 SVGAGI. CDR3 nucleotides: TGTGCCAGCAGGACCCGACTCTCTGGGGCCAACGTCCTGACTTTC. This gives the protein CASRTRLSGANVLTF.

V usage is TRBV6-6 and J usage is TRBJ1-1, with no clear D. CDR1 MNHNY and CDR2 SVGAGI come from the germline V gene (reference sequence). The ends were cut back, 4 bases at V and 7 bases at J, with 13 bases in the middle. CDR3 length: 13 residues. The CDR3 bases are TGTGCCAGCAGTTCCCGCGGAGCGGGTGAAGCTTTCTTT. This translates into CASSSRGAGEAFF.

This chain links TRBV15 with TRBJ1-5; no clear D. V shed 1 base and J shed 4 bases, with 8 bases lying between them. This CDR3 has 14 residues. From germline, CDR1 is LNHNV and CDR2 YYDKDF (reference sequence). The chain's CDR3 is CATSRGGGNQPQHF. The DNA of the CDR3 is TGTGCCACCAGCAGAGGGGGTGGGAATCAGCCCCAGCATTTT.

On this clone itself: A far more abundant clone sits one base away, making this likely a read error. The chain employs TRBV11-2 and TRBJ1-1; D gene uncertain. V was cut by 5 bases and J by 0 bases, with 4 bases left in between. The germline CDR1 and CDR2 sequences are SGHAT and FQNNGV. The CDR3 totals 12 residues. CDR3 DNA: TGTGCCAGCAGCCCAATGAACACTGAAGCTTTCTTT. Amino acids: CASSPMNTEAFF.

This sequence joins TRBV5-1 and TRBJ2-7, with TRBD1 as a possible D gene (5 bases). The germline CDR1 and CDR2 sequences are SGHRS and YFSETQ. CDR3 size: 12 residues. V lost 2 bases and J 4 bases, leaving 7 bases between the germline ends. CDR3 region: CASSLDRYEQYF. The CDR3 bases are TGCGCCAGCAGCTTAGACAGATACGAGCAGTACTTC.

V and J are TRBV2 and TRBJ2-3; the D is unclear. The CDR3 consists of 13 residues. The V gene lost 7 bases and the J gene lost 1 base, with 9 bases spanning the gap. CDR1 is SNHLY and CDR2 is FYNNEI in the germline V gene. The CDR3 is CASTQDRTDTQYF. CDR3 bases: TGTGCCAGCACCCAGGACCGCACAGATACGCAGTATTTT.